These 7 T cell receptor beta chains were sequenced from one sample in a study of blood T cell repertoires in COVID-19. The table came from immunoSEQ multiplex PCR; TCRdb's copy has only in-frame clones and leaves some out. This sample carries roughly 100,000 clones, approximately 92% of them seen once, and the ten largest clones take 5% to 6%. The specimen was peripheral blood. These receptors all come from a man aged 45 to 65 with active COVID-19.

The chain couples TRBV25-1 to TRBJ2-7; D call uncertain. The CDR3 totals 10 residues. The V end was cut by 4 bases, the J end by 7 bases, with 5 bases between. CDR1 MGHDK and CDR2 SYGVNS come from the germline V gene. The CDR3 DNA is TGTGCCAGCAGTGGAGCGGAGCAGTACTTC. It codes for CASSGAEQYF.

The chain couples TRBV28 to TRBJ2-2; 7 bases are a match to TRBD1. Per the germline V gene, CDR1 is MDHEN and CDR2 is SYDVKM. The CDR3 loop spans 14 amino acids. With V trimmed by 6 bases and J by 4 bases, 5 bases remained unmatched. CDR3 DNA sequence: TGTGCCAGCAGGTTGACAGGGCTCACCGGGGAGCTGTTTTTT. This encodes CASRLTGLTGELFF.

This chain joins TRBV5-5 and TRBJ1-6; D gene unclear. This CDR3 contains 13 residues. V was cut by 6 bases and J by 5 bases, with 9 bases left in between. Germline values: CDR1 SGHKS, CDR2 YYEKEE (reference sequence). The CDR3 coding sequence is TGTGCCAGCAACGCCGGGAATAATTCACCCCTCCACTTT. Its protein is CASNAGNNSPLHF.

The chain links TRBV3-1 (or the pseudogene TRBV3-2) to TRBJ1-1, with D hard to call. Between the trimmed V and J ends, which lost 1 base and 4 bases, there was a span of 7 bases. This CDR3 is 13 amino acids long. Germline V CDR1 and CDR2: LGHDT, YNNKEL (reference sequence). CDR3 DNA: TGTGCCAGCAGCCAAGGAAGAGGCACTGAAGCTTTCTTT. This translates into CASSQGRGTEAFF.

The V and J genes are TRBV28 and TRBJ1-5; 7 bases map to TRBD1. In germline, CDR1 is MDHEN, CDR2 SYDVKM. The CDR3 is 14 residues long. V gave up 6 bases and J gave up 5 bases; unmatched junction bases: 7. This CDR3 is CASSINRGDQPQHF. The CDR3 DNA is TGTGCCAGCAGCATCAACAGGGGAGATCAGCCCCAGCATTTT. Filled out from reference TRBV28 and TRBJ1-5, the complete variable domain reads DVKVTQSSRYLVKRTGEKVFLECVQDMDHENMFWYRQDPGLGLRLIYFSYDVKMKEKGDIPEGYSVSREKKERFSLILESASTNQTSMYLCASSINRGDQPQHFGDGTRLSIL.

The genes are TRBV20-1 and TRBJ2-1; 10 nucleotides line up with TRBD2. CDR1 is DFQATT, CDR2 SNEGSKA, per germline (reference sequence). The CDR3 length is 14 residues. Losses at the gene ends were 3 bases for V and 8 bases for J; bases not matched to a gene: 7. CDR3 sequence (DNA): TGCAGTGCTAGTCTAAATCTAGCGGGAGATGAGCAGTTCTTC. This gives the protein CSASLNLAGDEQFF.

This chain links TRBV18 with TRBJ1-2, with no clear D. Germline V lookup: CDR1 KGHSH, CDR2 LQKENI. There are 15 residues in the CDR3. Deletions cut 3 bases from V and 0 bases from J, with 11 bases between. As DNA, the CDR3 is TGTGCCAGCTCACCCAAGACTCTAGCTAACTATGGCTACACCTTC. Translated, it gives CASSPKTLANYGYTF.